This T cell receptor beta chain derives from a study of identical twins. The study's findings and limits: Part of the zero-insertion signal could reflect confounding by invariant MAIT and iNKT cells.

Germline CDR1 and CDR2: DFQATT and SNEGSKA (reference sequence). With V trimmed by 6 bases and J by 3 bases, 5 bases remained unmatched. The CDR3 has 13 residues. This clonotype was recorded at least ten times. The antigen remains undetermined. The authors used template switching to add a universal primer site and gave cDNA unique molecular identifiers. A single record per CDR3 protein comes from TCRdb applying MiXCR to the 5' RACE reads. The sample has 690,000 or so distinct CDR3 sequences, less than 7% seen once. The specimen sequenced was naive T cells sorted from blood. The sequence came from a man between 18 and 29 years old in good health. The chain employs TRBV20-1 and TRBJ2-7; 10 nucleotides align to TRBD1. The DNA of the CDR3 is TGCAGTGCCCGGACAGGGGGGGACTACGAGCAGTACTTC. Translated: CSARTGGDYEQYF.